This T cell receptor (beta chain) was retrieved from a study of blood T cell repertoires in COVID-19. Study-wide background: Acute-phase and convalescent COVID-19 samples originated in the United States, Italy and Spain. T cells, B-cell-depleted T cells, or PBMCs supplied cDNA or gDNA.

The germline V gene has CDR1 MRHNA and CDR2 SNTAGT. The V gene end was trimmed by 5 bases and the J gene end by 1 base; junction bases not matched to a gene: 4. This CDR3 has 15 residues. Original processing methods: Amplification from reference gene primers served as the basis for estimated nucleated cell counts. Measured with immunoSEQ multiplex PCR; TCRdb has only the in-frame clones, and not every one. V and J calls and clone size come straight from that table; D and trimming were deduced from the DNA. The data show fewer than 250,000 clones, approximately 86% seen once. The source is a woman aged 40 to 49 in a cohort exposed to, infected with or recovered from COVID-19 (not recorded which). The specimen was PBMCs or T cells enriched from blood (not recorded which). The chain recombines TRBV6-4 with TRBJ2-5, with 10 nucleotides matching TRBD2. CDR3 DNA: TGTGCCAGCAGTCGACTAGCGGGTACCCAAGAGACCCAGTACTTC. Its translation is CASSRLAGTQETQYF.